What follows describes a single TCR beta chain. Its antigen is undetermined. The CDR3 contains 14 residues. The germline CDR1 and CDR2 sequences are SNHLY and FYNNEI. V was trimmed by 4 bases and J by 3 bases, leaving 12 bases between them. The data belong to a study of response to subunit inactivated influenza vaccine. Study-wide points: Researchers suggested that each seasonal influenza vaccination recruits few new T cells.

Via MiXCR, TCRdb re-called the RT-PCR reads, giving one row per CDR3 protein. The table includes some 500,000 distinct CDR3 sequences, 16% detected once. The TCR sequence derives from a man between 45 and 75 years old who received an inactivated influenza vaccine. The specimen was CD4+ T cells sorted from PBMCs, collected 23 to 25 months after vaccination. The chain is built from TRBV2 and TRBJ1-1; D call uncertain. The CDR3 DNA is TGTGCCAGCAGTGCTTTACGGGTTTACACTGAAGCTTTCTTT. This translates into CASSALRVYTEAFF.